A selection of T cell receptor beta chains follows, all from one sample in a study of T-cell reconstitution after alpha-beta-depleted transplantation in children. Using its own MiXCR run on the PCR reads, TCRdb lists one record per CDR3 protein. The top ten hold about 6% of the sample, which has roughly 200,000 distinct CDR3 sequences, approximately 9.5% seen once. This material consisted of PBMCs from the stem cell graft donor, taken from the stem cell graft. All receptors derive from a human donor who donated a stem cell graft to a child with acute lymphoblastic leukemia. Each CDR3 is given with its conserved first and last residue. D genes are given only for firm matches. Some rows have no size entry. The others give once, few or many, or a class for an expanded clone.

v_gene	j_gene	d_gene	abundance	CDR3aa	CDR3nt
TRBV5-4	TRBJ2-3	.	many	CASSLGRRTHYSSTDTQYF	TGTGCCAGCAGCTTGGGAAGGAGGACTCACTACTCCAGCACAGATACGCAGTATTTT
TRBV29-1	TRBJ2-3	.	few	CSVNEGGSSTDTQYF	TGCAGCGTCAACGAGGGGGGGTCTAGCACAGATACGCAGTATTTT
TRBV10-3	TRBJ1-3	.	.	CATQTNTLYF	TGTGCCACTCAGACAAACACCTTATATTTT
TRBV29-1	TRBJ2-7	TRBD1	many	CSVITRDSRQQYF	TGCAGCGTTATTACTCGGGACAGCCGTCAGCAGTACTTC
TRBV4-1	TRBJ2-7	.	.	CASSQLVVSPFSYEQYF	TGCGCCAGCAGCCAACTTGTAGTATCCCCCTTCTCCTACGAGCAGTACTTC
TRBV5-1	TRBJ2-6	.	.	CASSLVETSGANVLTF	TGCGCCAGCAGCTTGGTCGAAACCTCTGGGGCCAACGTCCTGACTTTC
TRBV9	TRBJ2-7	TRBD2	few	CASSVVAGGPNEQYF	TGTGCCAGCAGCGTAGTAGCGGGGGGGCCGAACGAGCAGTACTTC
TRBV24-1	TRBJ2-5	TRBD1	many	CATSDLGTGKRETQYF	TGTGCCACCAGTGACCTCGGGACAGGGAAGAGAGAGACCCAGTACTTC
TRBV5-1	TRBJ1-6	TRBD1	few	CASSLGTGGSPLHF	TGCGCCAGCAGCTTGGGGACAGGGGGCTCACCCCTCCACTTT
TRBV5-8	TRBJ1-6	.	.	CASSSLLRAPLHF	TGTGCCAGCAGCTCCTTGTTACGGGCACCCCTCCACTTT
TRBV5-1	TRBJ2-1	TRBD2	.	CASSPGLAGGSGIF	TGCGCCAGCAGCCCGGGACTAGCGGGGGGATCTGGGATCTTC
TRBV5-1	TRBJ2-7	.	.	CASHTDRNEQYF	TGCGCCAGCCACACCGACAGAAACGAGCAGTACTTC
TRBV20-1	TRBJ2-3	.	many	CSANGGSSTDTQYF	TGCAGTGCTAATGGCGGCTCGAGCACAGATACGCAGTATTTT
TRBV20-1	TRBJ2-7	.	.	CSARQGGDEQYF	TGCAGTGCGCGTCAGGGGGGCGACGAGCAGTACTTC
TRBV25-1	TRBJ2-3	.	many	CASSERDTDTQYF	TGTGCCAGCAGTGAACGGGACACAGATACGCAGTATTTT
TRBV15	TRBJ2-5	TRBD2	.	CATSRAGGKETQYF	TGTGCCACCAGCAGAGCGGGAGGGAAAGAGACCCAGTACTTC
TRBV7-2	TRBJ2-7	.	few	CASSLVGSNLEQYF	TGTGCCAGCAGCTTAGTTGGGTCCAATTTAGAGCAGTACTTC
TRBV20-1	TRBJ1-2	.	many	CSARSFRGHDYGYTF	TGCAGTGCTAGGAGCTTTCGGGGGCACGACTATGGCTACACCTTC
TRBV27	TRBJ2-5	.	few	CASSEQLQETQYF	TGTGCCAGCAGTGAACAGCTCCAAGAGACCCAGTACTTC
TRBV6-1	TRBJ2-7	TRBD1	few	CASGRDRTYEQYF	TGTGCCAGCGGCCGGGACAGGACCTACGAGCAGTACTTC
TRBV12-3/TRBV12-4	TRBJ2-7	TRBD2	.	CASSGLLAGFDEQYF	TGTGCCAGCAGTGGGCTACTAGCGGGGTTCGACGAGCAGTACTTC
TRBV20-1	TRBJ2-5	TRBD2	.	CSAPGLAGEWETQYF	TGCAGTGCCCCGGGACTAGCGGGGGAATGGGAGACCCAGTACTTC
TRBV29-1	TRBJ1-1	TRBD1	few	CSVAGTGGLGMNTEAFF	TGCAGCGTGGCCGGGACAGGGGGACTAGGAATGAACACTGAAGCTTTCTTT
TRBV20-1	TRBJ2-7	.	.	CSARDAPGRNSYEQYF	TGCAGTGCTAGAGATGCCCCAGGCCGCAACTCCTACGAGCAGTACTTC
TRBV18	TRBJ1-2	TRBD1	.	CASSPGQDSYGYTF	TGTGCCAGCTCACCCGGACAGGATTCCTATGGCTACACCTTC
TRBV12-3/TRBV12-4	TRBJ1-1	.	few	CASSFGDMNTEAFF	TGTGCCAGCAGTTTCGGAGACATGAACACTGAAGCTTTCTTT
TRBV3-1	TRBJ1-5	.	.	CASSQGGMSQPQHF	TGTGCCAGCAGCCAAGGGGGGATGTCACAGCCCCAGCATTTT
TRBV4-3	TRBJ2-7	.	.	CASSQDWGNEQYF	TGCGCCAGCAGCCAAGATTGGGGAAACGAGCAGTACTTC
TRBV20-1	TRBJ1-5	.	few	CSAGVGGSQPQHF	TGCAGTGCTGGGGTCGGGGGTAGTCAGCCCCAGCATTTT
TRBV20-1	TRBJ1-2	TRBD1	many	CSVRDRVVNGYTF	TGCAGTGTTCGGGACAGGGTAGTGAATGGCTACACCTTC
TRBV12-3/TRBV12-4	TRBJ1-2	.	.	CASSFRRDIDGYTF	TGTGCCAGCAGTTTTCGTAGGGATATCGATGGCTACACCTTC
TRBV7-6	TRBJ2-7	.	many	CASSFIFPPTESYEQYF	TGTGCCAGCAGCTTCATTTTCCCACCGACAGAATCCTACGAGCAGTACTTC